Below, 16 T cell receptor beta chains from the same sample are listed, as sequenced in a study of cytomegalovirus exposure and HLA in healthy donors. The PCR employed 60 Vbeta primers together with 13 Jbeta primers. Sequencing was performed with immunoSEQ multiplex PCR; in TCRdb, only in-frame clones are kept and a portion is missing. This table has more than 100,000 clones, approximately 15% appearing once. The source material was PBMCs. The receptors come from a young woman in good health and CMV-seronegative.

This clone was seen a handful of times. At one boundary the junction diverges from the germline segment, which might be a read error. CDR3: CSARAPGQHSF. The DNA for the CDR3 is TGCAGTGCTAGAGCGCCGGGACAGCATTCCTTT. The rearrangement links TRBV20-1 to TRBJ1-1; 7 bases match TRBD1. This CDR3 contains 11 residues. Germline V lookup: CDR1 DFQATT, CDR2 SNEGSKA (reference sequence).

The gene calls are TRBV7-2 and TRBJ1-1, with D possibly TRBD1 on 5 matching bases. From germline, CDR1 is SGHTA and CDR2 FQGNSA. V dropped 1 base and J dropped 5 bases, with 14 bases sitting between them. This CDR3 comprises 15 residues. The CDR3 sequence is CASSLVGGEGTEAFF. The CDR3 bases are TGTGCCAGCAGCTTAGTGGGGGGGGAGGGTACTGAAGCTTTCTTT.

This clone was counted a few times. The rearrangement links TRBV4-2 to TRBJ2-5; 9 bases are shared with TRBD1. The CDR3 is 16 amino acids. The V gene's germline CDR1 is LGHNA and CDR2 YNFKEQ. With V trimmed by 3 bases and J by 2 bases, 7 bases remained unmatched. The CDR3 reads CASSQGQGYLQETQYF. CDR3 DNA: TGTGCCAGCAGCCAGGGACAGGGCTATCTACAAGAGACCCAGTACTTC.

In this sample, this clone turned up a few times. The chain has TRBV28 and TRBJ1-4; no definite D call. CDR1 is MDHEN, CDR2 SYDVKM, per germline. The CDR3 is 12 amino acids. V lost 6 bases and J lost 7, with 9 bases in between. CDR3 sequence: CASSPGREKLFF. CDR3 nucleotides: TGTGCCAGCAGCCCAGGTCGTGAAAAACTGTTTTTT.

The chain links TRBV30 to TRBJ2-2; D uncertain. Looked up from germline, CDR1 is GTSNPN and CDR2 is SVGIG (reference sequence). CDR3 size: 14 residues. V gave up 3 bases and J gave up 4 bases, with 12 bases separating them. The CDR3 DNA reads as TGTGCCTGGAGGTTGGAACAGTTCACCGGGGAGCTGTTTTTT. Amino acid sequence: CAWRLEQFTGELFF.

The chain carries TRBV28 and TRBJ2-5; 11 nucleotides match TRBD2. The trim removed 4 bases at V and 2 bases at J, leaving 6 bases unmatched. Germline CDR1 and CDR2: MDHEN and SYDVKM. CDR3 size: 16 residues. The CDR3 protein is CASSSTTSGVQETQYF. The CDR3 DNA is TGTGCCAGCAGTTCCACGACTAGCGGGGTGCAAGAGACCCAGTACTTC.

The chain uses TRBV5-8 and TRBJ2-7, with TRBD2 matching over 8 bases. The CDR3 runs to 15 residues. V was clipped by 4 bases and J by 11 bases; unmatched bases: 17. CDR1 SGHTS and CDR2 YDEGEE come from the germline V gene. The CDR3 DNA sequence: TGTGCCAGCAGCCGGGGGTCGGGAGGGACGGTCTTTGAGTACTTC. This encodes CASSRGSGGTVFEYF.

This clone was picked up a small number of times. This sequence joins TRBV10-3 and TRBJ2-7; TRBD2 agrees at 8 bases. The germline gives CDR1 ENHRY, CDR2 SYGVKD. Trimming at V came to 8 bases and at J to 3 bases, leaving 6 bases not matched to a gene. The CDR3 is 13 amino acids. CDR3 DNA: TGTGCCATCGGGGCCGCGGGGGGCTACGAGCAGTACTTC. It is translated as CAIGAAGGYEQYF.

V and J are TRBV4-2 and TRBJ1-2; D might be TRBD1 (5 bases). Germline V CDR1 and CDR2: LGHNA, YNFKEQ. The CDR3 has 16 amino acids. Trimming cost V 1 base and J 3 bases, with 15 bases left between them. The CDR3 DNA reads TGTGCCAGCAGCCAAGGATGGGGGGAAAGGGACTATGGCTACACCTTC. It encodes CASSQGWGERDYGYTF.

This rearrangement joins TRBV28 to TRBJ2-2, with 8 bases lining up with TRBD1. In germline, CDR1 is MDHEN, CDR2 SYDVKM. There are 15 residues in the CDR3. The V gene end was trimmed by 5 bases and the J gene end by 5 bases; junction bases not matched to a gene: 7. CDR3 sequence (DNA): TGTGCCAGCAGTCTAAGACAGGGGTGGACCGGGGAGCTGTTTTTT. It specifies CASSLRQGWTGELFF.

This clone was seen more than once but under ten times. The genes are TRBV29-1 and TRBJ2-2; 7 bases align to TRBD1. Germline-derived CDR1 and CDR2 are SQVTM and ANQGSEA. The CDR3 sequence is 15 residues long. Trimming cost V 2 bases and J 0 bases; bases outside gene matches: 3. DNA for the CDR3: TGCAGCGTTGAAAGGGGGCCCTCGAACACCGGGGAGCTGTTTTTT. This sequence encodes CSVERGPSNTGELFF.

In its sample, this clone was seen a few times. The genes are TRBV25-1 and TRBJ2-3; 8 bases map to TRBD2. The CDR3 is 16 amino acids. Unmatched junction bases numbered 12, after V lost 4 bases and J lost 6 bases. CDR1 is MGHDK and CDR2 is SYGVNS in the germline V gene. The CDR3 sequence: CASSALGAGGFDTQYF. CDR3 in DNA: TGTGCCAGCAGTGCCCTGGGCGCGGGGGGTTTCGATACGCAGTATTTT.

This rearrangement joins TRBV4-3 to TRBJ2-7; D unclear. This CDR3 is 15 amino acids long. The germline gives CDR1 LGHNA, CDR2 YSLEER. Deletions cut 0 bases from V and 5 bases from J, with 14 bases between. CDR3 sequence: CASSQDYPLPHEQYF. In DNA, the CDR3 is TGCGCCAGCAGCCAAGATTATCCTCTACCTCACGAGCAGTACTTC.

CDR3 amino acids: CASSFGTAYEQYF. The CDR3 nucleotides are TGTGCCAGCAGTTTCGGGACAGCTTACGAGCAGTACTTC. The rearrangement links TRBV27 to TRBJ2-7, with 7 bases lining up with TRBD1. This CDR3 region has 13 residues. CDR1 and CDR2 from the germline V gene are MNHEY and SMNVEV (reference sequence). V lost 3 bases, J lost 4 bases, and 3 bases stayed unmatched.

This clone has more than one count but fewer than ten. The sample carries other DNA sequences with the same CDR3. The V and J genes are TRBV18 and TRBJ1-1; a possible D gene is TRBD1 (5 bases). The CDR3 is 11 amino acids. CDR1 and CDR2 from the germline V gene are KGHSH and LQKENI. V lost 4 bases, J lost 6 bases, and 6 bases lay in between. CDR3 in DNA: TGTGCCAGCTCACGGGGCGCTGAAGCTTTCTTT. This codes for CASSRGAEAFF.

The chain is built from TRBV7-9 and TRBJ2-7; 9 bases fit TRBD1. V gave up 5 bases and J gave up 4 bases; unmatched junction bases: 6. There are 14 residues in the CDR3. Germline V gene sequence: CDR1 SEHNR, CDR2 FQNEAQ (reference sequence). The CDR3 DNA reads as TGTGCCAGCAGCATACAGGGGGCTCGGTACGAGCAGTACTTC. Translation: CASSIQGARYEQYF.